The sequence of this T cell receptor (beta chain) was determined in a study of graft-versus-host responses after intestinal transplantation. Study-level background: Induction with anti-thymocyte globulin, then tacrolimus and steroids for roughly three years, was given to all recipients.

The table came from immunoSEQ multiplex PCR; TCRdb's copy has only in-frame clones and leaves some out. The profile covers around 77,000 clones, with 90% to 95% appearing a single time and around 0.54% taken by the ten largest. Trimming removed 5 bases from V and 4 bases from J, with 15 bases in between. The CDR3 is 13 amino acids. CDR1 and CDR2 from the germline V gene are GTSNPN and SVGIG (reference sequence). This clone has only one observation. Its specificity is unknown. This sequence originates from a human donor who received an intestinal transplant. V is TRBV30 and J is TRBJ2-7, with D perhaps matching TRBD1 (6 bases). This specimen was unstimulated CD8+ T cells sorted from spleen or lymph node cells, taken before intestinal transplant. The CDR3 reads CAWGITQGYEQYF. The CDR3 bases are TGTGCCTGGGGGATTACCCAGGGGTACGAGCAGTACTTC. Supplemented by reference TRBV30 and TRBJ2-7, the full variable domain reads SQTIHQWPATLVQPVGSPLSLECTVEGTSNPNLYWYRQAAGRGLQLLFYSVGIGQISSEVPQNLSASRPQDRQFILSSKKLLLSDSGFYLCAWGITQGYEQYFGPGTRLTVT.